Below, 19 T cell receptor beta chains from the same sample are listed, as sequenced in a study of blood T cell repertoires in COVID-19. Generated by immunoSEQ multiplex PCR, the TCRdb table keeps only in-frame clones and is missing some. The repertoire holds 44,000 or so clones, with 70% to 85% as singletons. Sequencing was carried out using peripheral blood. These TCRs come from a man aged 45 to 65 with active COVID-19.

V gene TRBV6-5 combines with J gene TRBJ2-5; TRBD1 matches at 9 bases. Germline V CDR1 and CDR2: MNHEY, SVGAGI. This CDR3 contains 15 residues. V was pared by 4 bases and J by 4 bases, with 7 bases of the junction left unmatched. The CDR3 coding sequence is TGTGCCAGCAGTTCCCGGACAGGGGACGGAGAGACCCAGTACTTC. Amino acids: CASSSRTGDGETQYF.

This rearrangement joins TRBV7-6 to TRBJ2-1, with a tentative D call TRBD1 (5 bases). Per the germline V gene, CDR1 is SGHVS and CDR2 is FNYEAQ. The CDR3 runs 15 residues. Trimming left V 10 bases short and J 0 bases short, with 16 bases between. The chain's CDR3 is CATSRAPSSYNEQFF. CDR3 sequence (DNA): TGTGCCACCTCCAGGGCGCCTAGCTCCTACAATGAGCAGTTCTTC. The whole variable domain, remainder taken from reference TRBV7-6 and TRBJ2-1, is GAGVSQSPRYKVTKRGQDVALRCDPISGHVSLYWYRQALGQGPEFLTYFNYEAQQDKSGLPNDRFSAERPEGSISTLTIQRTEQRDSAMYRCATSRAPSSYNEQFFGPGTRLTVL.

The V and J genes are TRBV24-1 and TRBJ2-1, with D perhaps TRBD1 (6 bases). This CDR3 spans 13 amino acids. Germline V gene lookup returns CDR1 KGHDR and CDR2 SFDVKD. Trimming took off 2 bases at V and 8 bases at J, with 9 bases between the two ends. The CDR3 nucleotides are TGTGCCACCAGTGATTGGACAGATGATGAGCAGTTCTTC. It codes for CATSDWTDDEQFF.

This clone was detected a few times. The rearrangement uses TRBV18 and TRBJ2-7; 8 bases are shared with TRBD2. V lost 2 bases to trimming and J lost 0 bases; unmatched junction nucleotides: 6. The V gene's germline CDR1 is KGHSH and CDR2 LQKENI. The CDR3 is made up of 16 amino acids. CDR3: CASSPIRLAGSYEQYF. CDR3 nucleotide sequence: TGTGCCAGCTCACCAATAAGGCTAGCGGGCTCCTACGAGCAGTACTTC.

The chain employs TRBV7-2 and TRBJ1-1, with TRBD1 as a possible D gene (6 bases). The length of the CDR3 is 13 residues. CDR1 is SGHTA and CDR2 is FQGNSA in the germline V gene. V lost 4 bases to trimming and J lost 5 bases, with 11 bases between them. DNA for the CDR3: TGTGCCAGCAGCTCTAGGGGGAGAACTGAAGCTTTCTTT. It encodes CASSSRGRTEAFF. The complete variable domain, with remaining parts taken from reference TRBV7-2 and TRBJ1-1, reads GAGVSQSPSNKVTEKGKDVELRCDPISGHTALYWYRQSLGQGLEFLIYFQGNSAPDKSGLPSDRFSAERTGGSVSTLTIQRTQQEDSAVYLCASSSRGRTEAFFGQGTRLTVV.

The chain is built from TRBV3-1 (or the pseudogene TRBV3-2) and TRBJ1-2; TRBD1 agrees at 7 bases. Unmatched junction bases numbered 4, after V lost 1 base and J lost 8 bases. Germline V lookup: CDR1 LGHDT, CDR2 YNNKEL (reference sequence). CDR3 length: 13 amino acids. In DNA form, the CDR3 reads TGTGCCAGCAGCCAAGGAACAGGGGTAGGCTACACCTTC. Residues: CASSQGTGVGYTF.

This clone was counted once. The chain recombines TRBV6-4 with TRBJ2-1; 8 bases fit TRBD2. The V gene's germline CDR1 is MRHNA and CDR2 SNTAGT. The CDR3 consists of 15 residues. V lost 3 bases and J lost 7; bases outside the gene matches: 8. The CDR3 here is CASSETGTRINEQFF. The CDR3 nucleotides read TGTGCCAGCAGTGAGACCGGGACTAGAATAAATGAGCAGTTCTTC.

This rearrangement joins TRBV5-1 to TRBJ2-1; 14 nucleotides agree with TRBD2. V trimming: 2 bases; J trimming: 7 bases; junction bases outside the gene matches: 5. The CDR3 is 16 amino acids. The germline V gene has CDR1 SGHRS and CDR2 YFSETQ. The CDR3 DNA reads TGCGCCAGCAGCTTTAGGACTAGCGGGGGGAGTAATGAGCAGTTCTTC. Amino acids: CASSFRTSGGSNEQFF.

The rearrangement joins TRBV6-5 to TRBJ1-3, with D unresolved. The CDR3 covers 14 residues. Germline assignment: CDR1 MNHEY and CDR2 SVGAGI. The V end lost 9 bases, the J end lost 2 bases, and 14 bases lay between the germline ends. DNA of the CDR3: TGTGCCAGTACAGAATTAGTTACTGGAAACACCATATATTTT. Translation gives CASTELVTGNTIYF.

This sequence joins TRBV24-1 and TRBJ1-2, with 8 bases that match TRBD1. The V gene end was trimmed by 3 bases and the J gene end by 6 bases; junction bases not matched to a gene: 5. Germline V gene sequence: CDR1 KGHDR, CDR2 SFDVKD. The CDR3 contains 14 residues. The CDR3 DNA follows: TGTGCCACCAGTGATGGACAGGGTAAGGATGGCTACACCTTC. Its translation is CATSDGQGKDGYTF.

The chain carries TRBV11-2 and TRBJ1-2; D may be TRBD1 (6 bases). Germline CDR1 SGHAT, CDR2 FQNNGV. Between the trimmed V and J ends, which lost 5 bases and 3 bases, there was a span of 13 bases. The CDR3 is 14 residues long. CDR3 in DNA: TGTGCCAGCAGCATCCAGGGACACTACTATGGCTACACCTTC. Translated: CASSIQGHYYGYTF. Filled out from reference TRBV11-2 and TRBJ1-2, the complete variable domain reads EAGVAQSPRYKIIEKRQSVAFWCNPISGHATLYWYQQILGQGPKLLIQFQNNGVVDDSQLPKDRFSAERLKGVDSTLKIQPAKLEDSAVYLCASSIQGHYYGYTFGSGTRLTVV.

The chain has TRBV7-9 and TRBJ2-7; a possible D gene is TRBD1 (7 bases). The germline CDR1 and CDR2 sequences are SEHNR and FQNEAQ (reference sequence). V was cut by 5 bases and J by 3 bases, with 8 bases left in between. The CDR3 loop spans 12 amino acids. The CDR3: CASSQGGYEQYF. The CDR3 DNA reads TGTGCCAGCAGCCAGGGGGGCTACGAGCAGTACTTC. Using reference TRBV7-9 and TRBJ2-7 for the parts outside the CDR3, the full variable domain is DTGVSQNPRHKITKRGQNVTFRCDPISEHNRLYWYRQTLGQGPEFLTYFQNEAQLEKSRLLSDRFSAERPKGSFSTLEIQRTEQGDSAMYLCASSQGGYEQYFGPGTRLTVT.

CDR3 DNA: TGTGCCAGTAGTAGACAGGGCGTCCTCTATGGCTACACCTTC. It is translated as CASSRQGVLYGYTF. V gene TRBV19 combines with J gene TRBJ1-2; TRBD1 matches 7 bases. V dropped 4 bases and J dropped 4; count of bases not matched to a gene: 6. CDR1 is LNHDA and CDR2 is SQIVND in the germline V gene (reference sequence). There are 14 residues in the CDR3.

The V gene is TRBV20-1, the J gene TRBJ1-6; D perhaps matches TRBD1 (5 bases). The CDR3 has 11 amino acids. Germline V gene sequence: CDR1 DFQATT, CDR2 SNEGSKA (reference sequence). The V end lost 6 bases, the J end lost 13 bases, and 13 bases lay between the germline ends. In DNA form, the CDR3 reads TGCAGTGCCCCTCGTGGGGCTCCCCTCCACTTT. Residues: CSAPRGAPLHF.

The rearrangement links TRBV4-1 to TRBJ2-3; TRBD1 aligns across 7 bases. The ends lost 4 bases at V and 8 bases at J; junction bases unmatched: 15. The CDR3 length is 16 residues. Germline CDR1 reads MGHRA; CDR2 reads YSYEKL. The chain's CDR3 is CASSPPTGAEAGTQYF. CDR3 DNA sequence: TGCGCCAGCAGCCCCCCCACAGGGGCCGAGGCTGGTACGCAGTATTTT.

The chain employs TRBV5-5 and TRBJ1-1; D remains ambiguous. CDR1 SGHKS and CDR2 YYEKEE come from the germline V gene (reference sequence). The V gene lost 10 bases and the J gene lost 1 base, with 11 bases spanning the gap. The CDR3 runs to 12 residues. In DNA form, the CDR3 reads TGTGCCTATTCGGAGGGGAACACTGAAGCTTTCTTT. This translates into CAYSEGNTEAFF. The full variable domain, with the rest looked up from reference TRBV5-5 and TRBJ1-1, is DAGVTQSPTHLIKTRGQQVTLRCSPISGHKSVSWYQQVLGQGPQFIFQYYEKEERGRGNFPDRFSARQFPNYSSELNVNALLLGDSALYLCAYSEGNTEAFFGQGTRLTVV.

The chain couples TRBV7-2 to TRBJ2-3, with 10 bases that match TRBD2. Trimming removed 1 base from V and 14 bases from J; junction bases left unmatched: 12. The CDR3 is made up of 15 amino acids. CDR1 and CDR2 (germline): SGHTA, FQGNSA. The DNA for the CDR3 is TGTGCCAGCAGCTTAGAGATTAGCGGGGGGCCTACAAGGTATTTT. Protein product: CASSLEISGGPTRYF.

The genes are TRBV15 and TRBJ1-5; tentatively, D is TRBD1 (6 bases). Trimming pared 5 bases from V and 2 bases from J, leaving 16 bases between. Germline V gives CDR1 LNHNV, CDR2 YYDKDF (reference sequence). CDR3 length: 16 residues. This CDR3 reads CATSSTTGSGNQPQHF. The CDR3 DNA reads as TGTGCCACCAGCTCCACAACAGGGAGTGGCAATCAGCCCCAGCATTTT.

A single count supports this clone. V is TRBV6-5 and J is TRBJ2-4; 10 bases map to TRBD1. The CDR3 runs to 15 residues. The V gene's germline CDR1 is MNHEY and CDR2 SVGAGI. V dropped 8 bases and J dropped 4; count of bases not matched to a gene: 8. As DNA, the CDR3 is TGTGCCAGCCTCCCGGACAGGGGGACAAAAAACATTCAGTACTTC. Its protein product is CASLPDRGTKNIQYF.